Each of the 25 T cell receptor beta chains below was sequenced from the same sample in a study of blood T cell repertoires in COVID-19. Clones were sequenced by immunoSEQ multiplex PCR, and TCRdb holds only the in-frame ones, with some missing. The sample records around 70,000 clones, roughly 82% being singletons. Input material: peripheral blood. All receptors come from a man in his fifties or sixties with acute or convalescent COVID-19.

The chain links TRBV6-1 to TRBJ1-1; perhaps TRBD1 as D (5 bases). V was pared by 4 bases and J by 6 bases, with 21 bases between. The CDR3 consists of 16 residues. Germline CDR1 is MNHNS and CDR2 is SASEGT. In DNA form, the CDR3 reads TGTGCCAGCAGTGCATCCTGGGGTCGTGGGGCGCCTGAAGCTTTCTTT. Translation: CASSASWGRGAPEAFF.

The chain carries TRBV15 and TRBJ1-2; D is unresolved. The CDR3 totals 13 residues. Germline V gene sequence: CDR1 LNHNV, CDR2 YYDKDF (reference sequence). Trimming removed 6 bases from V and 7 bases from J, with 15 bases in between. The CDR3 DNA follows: TGTGCCACCAGTCCCCCGGGAAGCTCTGGCTACACCTTC. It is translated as CATSPPGSSGYTF. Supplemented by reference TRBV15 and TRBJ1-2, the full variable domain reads DAMVIQNPRYQVTQFGKPVTLSCSQTLNHNVMYWYQQKSSQAPKLLFHYYDKDFNNEADTPDNFQSRRPNTSFCFLDIRSPGLGDTAMYLCATSPPGSSGYTFGSGTRLTVV.

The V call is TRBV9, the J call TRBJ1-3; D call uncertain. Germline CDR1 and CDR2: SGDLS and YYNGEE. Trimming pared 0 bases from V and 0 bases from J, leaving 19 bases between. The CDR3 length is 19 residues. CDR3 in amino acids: CASSVGPLAGEDSGNTIYF. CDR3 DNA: TGTGCCAGCAGCGTAGGCCCCCTGGCGGGAGAAGACTCTGGAAACACCATATATTTT. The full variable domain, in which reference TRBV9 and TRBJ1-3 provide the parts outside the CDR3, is DSGVTQTPKHLITATGQRVTLRCSPRSGDLSVYWYQQSLDQGLQFLIQYYNGEERAKGNILERFSAQQFPDLHSELNLSSLELGDSALYFCASSVGPLAGEDSGNTIYFGEGSWLTVV.

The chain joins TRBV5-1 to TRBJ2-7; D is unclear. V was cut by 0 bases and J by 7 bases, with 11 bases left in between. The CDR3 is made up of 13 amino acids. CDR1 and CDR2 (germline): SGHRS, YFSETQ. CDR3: CASSLAAEREQYF. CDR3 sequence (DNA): TGCGCCAGCAGCTTGGCCGCCGAGAGGGAGCAGTACTTC.

DNA of the CDR3: TGCGCCAGCACGCAGGGCGGGGAGCTGTTTTTT. Its translation is CASTQGGELFF. The chain employs TRBV10-2 and TRBJ2-2; D is perhaps TRBD1 (5 bases). CDR1 WSHSY and CDR2 SAAADI come from the germline V gene. The CDR3 consists of 11 residues. The germline V and J ends were trimmed by 7 bases and 7 bases, with 7 bases remaining between them.

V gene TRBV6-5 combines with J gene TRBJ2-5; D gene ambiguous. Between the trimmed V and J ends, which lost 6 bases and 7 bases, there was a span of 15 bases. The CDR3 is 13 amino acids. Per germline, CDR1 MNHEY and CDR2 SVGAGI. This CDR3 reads CASSLGLPGTQYF. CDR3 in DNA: TGTGCCAGCAGCTTGGGTCTCCCGGGGACCCAGTACTTC.

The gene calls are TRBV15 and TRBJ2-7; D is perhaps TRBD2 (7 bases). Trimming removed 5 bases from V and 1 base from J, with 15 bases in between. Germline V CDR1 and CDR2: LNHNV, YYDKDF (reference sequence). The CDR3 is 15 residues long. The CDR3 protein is CATSRGGPKSYEQYF. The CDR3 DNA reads TGTGCCACCAGCCGCGGGGGCCCCAAATCCTACGAGCAGTACTTC.

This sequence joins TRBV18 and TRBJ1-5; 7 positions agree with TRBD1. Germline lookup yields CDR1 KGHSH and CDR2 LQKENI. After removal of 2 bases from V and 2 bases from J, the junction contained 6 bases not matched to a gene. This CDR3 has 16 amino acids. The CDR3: CASSPKGAAGNQPQHF. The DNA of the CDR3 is TGTGCCAGCTCACCAAAGGGGGCGGCGGGCAATCAGCCCCAGCATTTT.

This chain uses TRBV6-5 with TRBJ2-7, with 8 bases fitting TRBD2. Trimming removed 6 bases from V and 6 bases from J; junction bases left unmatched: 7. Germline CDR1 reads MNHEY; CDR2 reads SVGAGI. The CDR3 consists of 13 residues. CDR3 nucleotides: TGTGCCAGCAGCCCCGACCGGGGGGGCGAGCAGTACTTC. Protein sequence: CASSPDRGGEQYF.

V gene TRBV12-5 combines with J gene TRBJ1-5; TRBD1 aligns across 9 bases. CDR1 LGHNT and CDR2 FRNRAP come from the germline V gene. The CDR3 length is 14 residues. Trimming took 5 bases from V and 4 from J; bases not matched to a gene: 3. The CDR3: CASGAGQGNQPQHF. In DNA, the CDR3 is TGTGCTAGTGGTGCGGGACAGGGAAATCAGCCCCAGCATTTT.

The CDR3, as DNA: TGTGCCAGCAGCCAAGTAGGGGGCTTGGGAGATACGCAGTATTTT. The encoded protein is CASSQVGGLGDTQYF. The chain employs TRBV14 and TRBJ2-3, with 7 bases lining up with TRBD1. Germline V gene sequence: CDR1 SGHDN, CDR2 FVKESK. The CDR3 extends over 15 amino acids. Trimming at V came to 1 base and at J to 5 bases, leaving 6 bases not matched to a gene. The whole variable domain, filled in from reference TRBV14 and TRBJ2-3, reads EAGVTQFPSHSVIEKGQTVTLRCDPISGHDNLYWYRRVMGKEIKFLLHFVKESKQDESGMPNNRFLAERTGGTYSTLKVQPAELEDSGVYFCASSQVGGLGDTQYFGPGTRLTVL.

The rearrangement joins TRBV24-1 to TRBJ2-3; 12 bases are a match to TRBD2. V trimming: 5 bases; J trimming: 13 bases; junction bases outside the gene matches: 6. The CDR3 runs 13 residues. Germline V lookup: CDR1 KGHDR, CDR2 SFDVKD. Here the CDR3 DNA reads TGTGCCACCAGTGGGGGCTCTAGCGGGGGGGAGTATTTT. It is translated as CATSGGSSGGEYF.

CDR3 protein: CASAAGDRGYNEQFF. The CDR3 DNA is TGTGCCAGCGCAGCGGGGGACAGGGGTTACAATGAGCAGTTCTTC. This chain uses TRBV10-3 with TRBJ2-1; the match to TRBD1 covers 10 bases. The CDR3 totals 15 residues. After removal of 10 bases from V and 4 bases from J, the junction contained 10 bases not matched to a gene. Germline lookup yields CDR1 ENHRY and CDR2 SYGVKD.

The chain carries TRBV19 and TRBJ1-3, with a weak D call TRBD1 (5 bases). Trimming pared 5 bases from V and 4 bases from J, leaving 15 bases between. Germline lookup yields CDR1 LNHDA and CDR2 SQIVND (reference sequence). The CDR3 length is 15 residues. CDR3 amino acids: CASSPLRQGGNTIYF. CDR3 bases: TGTGCCAGTAGTCCCCTACGGCAGGGAGGAAACACCATATATTTT.

The CDR3, as DNA: TGTGCCAGCAGCTTTAGACAGGTTGGAAACACCGGGGAGCTGTTTTTT. This gives the protein CASSFRQVGNTGELFF. The chain couples TRBV7-9 to TRBJ2-2; D is possibly TRBD1 (6 bases). Trimming shortened V by 3 bases and J by 2 bases, and 13 bases separated the two germline ends. This CDR3 is 16 amino acids long. Germline CDR1 is SEHNR and CDR2 is FQNEAQ (reference sequence).

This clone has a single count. The DNA of the CDR3 is TGTGCCAGCAGCTTATTGAGGGACAGGGGTTATGGAAACACCATATATTTT. Its protein is CASSLLRDRGYGNTIYF. The chain carries TRBV7-9 and TRBJ1-3; 10 positions match TRBD1. V shed 2 bases, J shed 3 bases, and the junction held 7 bases outside the gene matches. Germline values: CDR1 SEHNR, CDR2 FQNEAQ (reference sequence). CDR3 size: 17 residues.

CDR3 sequence reads: CASSLLAGAPYNEQFF. CDR3 nucleotide sequence: TGTGCCAGCAGCTTACTAGCGGGGGCCCCCTACAATGAGCAGTTCTTC. V and J are TRBV7-9 and TRBJ2-1, with 10 bases fitting TRBD2. The J segment lost 2 bases and the V segment lost 2 bases, leaving 3 bases of the junction unmatched. Germline lookup yields CDR1 SEHNR and CDR2 FQNEAQ (reference sequence). The CDR3 is 16 amino acids.

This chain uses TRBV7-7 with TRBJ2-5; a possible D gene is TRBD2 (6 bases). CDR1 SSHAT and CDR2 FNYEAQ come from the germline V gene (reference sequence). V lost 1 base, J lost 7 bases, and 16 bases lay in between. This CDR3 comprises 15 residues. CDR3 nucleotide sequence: TGTGCCAGCAGCTTAGGCGGGACGGTGGGTGGGACCCAGTACTTC. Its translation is CASSLGGTVGGTQYF.

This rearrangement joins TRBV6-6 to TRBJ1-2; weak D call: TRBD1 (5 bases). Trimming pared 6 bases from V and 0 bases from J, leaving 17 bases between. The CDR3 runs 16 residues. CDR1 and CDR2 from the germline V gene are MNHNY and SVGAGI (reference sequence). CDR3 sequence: CASSTTDGHPNYGYTF. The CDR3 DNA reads TGTGCCAGCAGCACGACTGACGGACACCCTAACTATGGCTACACCTTC.

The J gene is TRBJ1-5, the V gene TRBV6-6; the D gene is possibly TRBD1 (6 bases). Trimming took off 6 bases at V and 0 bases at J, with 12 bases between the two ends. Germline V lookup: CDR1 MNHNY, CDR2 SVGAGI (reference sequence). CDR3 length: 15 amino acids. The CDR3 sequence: CASSGQPYSNQPQHF. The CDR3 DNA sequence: TGTGCCAGCAGCGGACAGCCTTATAGCAATCAGCCCCAGCATTTT.

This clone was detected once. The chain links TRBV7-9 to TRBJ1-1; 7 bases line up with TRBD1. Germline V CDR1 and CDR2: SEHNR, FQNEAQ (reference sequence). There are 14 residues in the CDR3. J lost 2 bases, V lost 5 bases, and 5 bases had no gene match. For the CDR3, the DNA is TGTGCCAGCAGCAAGGGACAGATCAACACTGAAGCTTTCTTT. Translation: CASSKGQINTEAFF. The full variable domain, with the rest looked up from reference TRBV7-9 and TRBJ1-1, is DTGVSQNPRHKITKRGQNVTFRCDPISEHNRLYWYRQTLGQGPEFLTYFQNEAQLEKSRLLSDRFSAERPKGSFSTLEIQRTEQGDSAMYLCASSKGQINTEAFFGQGTRLTVV.

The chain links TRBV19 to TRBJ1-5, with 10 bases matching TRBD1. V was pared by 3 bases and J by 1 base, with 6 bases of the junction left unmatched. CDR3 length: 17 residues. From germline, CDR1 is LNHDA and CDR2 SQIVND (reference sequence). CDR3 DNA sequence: TGTGCCAGTAGTATGAGGGGACAGGGGTTAAGCAATCAGCCCCAGCATTTT. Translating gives CASSMRGQGLSNQPQHF. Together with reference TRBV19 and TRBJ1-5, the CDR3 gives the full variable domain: DGGITQSPKYLFRKEGQNVTLSCEQNLNHDAMYWYRQDPGQGLRLIYYSQIVNDFQKGDIAEGYSVSREKKESFPLTVTSAQKNPTAFYLCASSMRGQGLSNQPQHFGDGTRLSIL.

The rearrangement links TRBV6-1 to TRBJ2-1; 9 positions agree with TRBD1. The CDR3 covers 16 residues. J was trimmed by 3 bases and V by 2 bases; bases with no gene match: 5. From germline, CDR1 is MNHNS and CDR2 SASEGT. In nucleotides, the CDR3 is TGTGCCAGCAGTGAAAGAAGACAGGGGGACTACAATGAGCAGTTCTTC. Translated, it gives CASSERRQGDYNEQFF.

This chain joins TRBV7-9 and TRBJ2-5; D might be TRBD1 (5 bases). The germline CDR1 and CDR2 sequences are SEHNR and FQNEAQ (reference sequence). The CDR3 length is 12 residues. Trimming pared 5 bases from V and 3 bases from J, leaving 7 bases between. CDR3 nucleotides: TGTGCCAGCAGCCCGGACAAAGAGACCCAGTACTTC. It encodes CASSPDKETQYF.

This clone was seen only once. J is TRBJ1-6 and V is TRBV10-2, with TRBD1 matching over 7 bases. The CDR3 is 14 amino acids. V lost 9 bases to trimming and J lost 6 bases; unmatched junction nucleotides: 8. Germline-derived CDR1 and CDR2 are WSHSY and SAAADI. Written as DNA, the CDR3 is TGCGCCAGTACTTTGGGACAGCTTAATTCACCCCTCCACTTT. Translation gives CASTLGQLNSPLHF.